The 31 T cell receptor beta chains listed next were all sequenced from one sample in a study of beta chain features in type 1 diabetes. Study observations and caveats: Within each of all four CD4+ subsets, Type 1 diabetes patients had TCRB CDR3s that were moderately but significantly shorter.

These TCRs' antigens remain unknown. Expressed TCRB transcripts were sequenced because the entire RNA isolate underwent reverse transcription. Some clones are missing from TCRdb's copy, which holds only in-frame ones; the method was immunoSEQ multiplex PCR. The top ten hold 0.03% to 0.045% of the sample, which has 630,000 or so clones, roughly 13% seen once. Sequencing was done on a sample of naive CD4+ T cells from blood. These receptors all come from a man aged 18-30 years with type 1 diabetes.

The J gene is TRBJ2-7, the V gene TRBV9; no definite D call. Germline V gives CDR1 SGDLS, CDR2 YYNGEE. This CDR3 spans 15 amino acids. V dropped 0 bases and J dropped 0 bases, with 10 bases sitting between them. DNA for the CDR3: TGTGCCAGCAGCGTAGCCCCCGCCGCCTCCTACGAGCAGTACTTC. Amino acid sequence: CASSVAPAASYEQYF.

This clone appeared a few times. The CDR3 region is CASSRNGWADTQYF. Here the CDR3 DNA reads TGTGCCAGCTCCCGCAACGGGTGGGCAGATACGCAGTATTTT. This chain links TRBV18 with TRBJ2-3, with no clear D. This CDR3 is built from 14 residues. Trimming removed 6 bases from V and 4 bases from J, with 14 bases in between. Germline values: CDR1 KGHSH, CDR2 LQKENI.

The V and J genes are TRBV19 and TRBJ2-7; D perhaps matches TRBD2 (6 bases). Germline V CDR1 and CDR2: LNHDA, SQIVND (reference sequence). Trimming removed 4 bases from V and 4 bases from J, with 17 bases in between. The CDR3 consists of 15 residues. The CDR3 reads CASSTGYGGGYEQYF. In DNA form, the CDR3 reads TGTGCCAGTAGTACAGGCTATGGGGGAGGTTACGAGCAGTACTTC.

This chain uses TRBV9 with TRBJ1-6, with 7 positions matching TRBD1. V lost 3 bases to trimming and J lost 7 bases; unmatched junction nucleotides: 7. The germline V gene encodes CDR1 SGDLS and CDR2 YYNGEE. This CDR3 has 15 amino acids. The CDR3 DNA follows: TGTGCCAGCAGCGCCGCGGGACAGATCAATTCACCCCTCCACTTT. It encodes CASSAAGQINSPLHF.

Comment on this clone: Other nucleotide sequences from this sample produce the same CDR3. The chain employs TRBV7-9 and TRBJ2-7, with 11 bases lining up with TRBD1. Germline lookup yields CDR1 SEHNR and CDR2 FQNEAQ (reference sequence). The CDR3 runs to 15 residues. Trimming at V came to 1 base and at J to 4 bases, leaving 3 bases not matched to a gene. The CDR3 loop is CASSLEDRGPYEQYF. The CDR3 DNA reads TGTGCCAGCAGCTTAGAGGACAGGGGGCCGTACGAGCAGTACTTC.

This clone was counted between two and nine times. The chain carries TRBV30 and TRBJ1-5, with D tentatively TRBD1 (6 bases). This CDR3 comprises 17 residues. Germline CDR1 GTSNPN, CDR2 SVGIG (reference sequence). This CDR3 is CAAAGGAGPIADQPQHF. The CDR3 DNA sequence: TGTGCTGCGGCGGGGGGCGCAGGGCCAATCGCAGATCAGCCCCAGCATTTT.

This clone has a handful of counts. This sample also contains other DNA sequences that code for the same CDR3. V is TRBV14 and J is TRBJ1-1, with a possible D match to TRBD1 (5 bases). CDR3 length: 13 residues. Germline CDR1 and CDR2: SGHDN and FVKESK. V lost 5 bases and J lost 3, with 10 bases in between. The CDR3 loop is CASSRGLYTEAFF. The CDR3 DNA sequence: TGTGCCAGCAGCAGGGGACTTTACACTGAAGCTTTCTTT.

The chain carries TRBV5-6 and TRBJ2-3; D unclear. With 2 bases removed from V and 4 bases from J, the gap between germline ends came to 5 bases. Germline V CDR1 and CDR2: SGHDT, YYEEEE. The CDR3 is 12 residues long. CDR3 coding DNA: TGTGCCAGCAGCTTTTCGCCAGATACGCAGTATTTT. Translated: CASSFSPDTQYF.

Worth noting for this clone: Mismatch with germline at one junction end may stem from a read error. The chain carries TRBV11-2 and TRBJ2-7, with no clear D. Germline V gene sequence: CDR1 SGHAT, CDR2 FQNNGV. The CDR3 sequence is 14 residues long. CDR3 residues: CASSLGHFSDEQYF. CDR3 bases: TGTGCCAGCAGCTTAGGACATTTCTCCGACGAGCAGTACTTC.

This clone was seen a few times. The chain recombines TRBV7-2 with TRBJ2-7, with 7 bases matching TRBD2. The CDR3 sequence is 18 residues long. Germline V gene lookup returns CDR1 SGHTA and CDR2 FQGNSA. V lost 0 bases, J lost 0 bases, and 11 bases stayed unmatched. This CDR3 reads CASSLAGRAGVGSYEQYF. The CDR3 DNA reads as TGTGCCAGCAGCTTAGCGGGGCGTGCGGGAGTGGGCTCCTACGAGCAGTACTTC.

The J gene is TRBJ2-3, the V gene TRBV28; 7 bases are shared with TRBD1. The J segment lost 3 bases and the V segment lost 3 bases, leaving 3 bases of the junction unmatched. CDR3 length equals 14 residues. From germline, CDR1 is MDHEN and CDR2 SYDVKM. The CDR3 region is CASSLTGWTDTQYF. The CDR3 DNA sequence: TGTGCCAGCAGTTTGACAGGGTGGACAGATACGCAGTATTTT.

This clone was recorded a few times. The chain joins TRBV18 to TRBJ2-2; 9 bases are a match to TRBD1. The CDR3 spans 16 residues. V was clipped by 4 bases and J by 5 bases; unmatched bases: 8. The V gene's germline CDR1 is KGHSH and CDR2 LQKENI. The CDR3, as DNA: TGTGCCAGCTCACGAAGTCCCGGGACAGGGACCGGGGAGCTGTTTTTT. Translation gives CASSRSPGTGTGELFF.

On this clone itself: Other DNA sequences within the sample encode an identical CDR3. The gene calls are TRBV30 and TRBJ2-7, with 7 bases that match TRBD2. Losses at the gene ends were 0 bases for V and 1 base for J; bases not matched to a gene: 3. The CDR3 is 14 residues long. Germline CDR1 reads GTSNPN; CDR2 reads SVGIG (reference sequence). Here the CDR3 DNA reads TGTGCCTGGAGTGTGGGCGGGAGTTCCTACGAGCAGTACTTC. Protein product: CAWSVGGSSYEQYF.

V gene TRBV9 combines with J gene TRBJ2-4; weak D call: TRBD2 (5 bases). The CDR3 has 13 residues. V shed 3 bases and J shed 9 bases, with 13 bases lying between them. In germline, CDR1 is SGDLS, CDR2 YYNGEE. The DNA of the CDR3 is TGTGCCAGCAGCGGTAGGGTTGAGGGCATTCAGTACTTC. Encoded protein: CASSGRVEGIQYF.

Comment on this clone: A junction end diverges from the germline sequence, so it may reflect a read error. The chain links TRBV7-7 to TRBJ1-6; D is ambiguous. Germline V gene lookup returns CDR1 SSHAT and CDR2 FNYEAQ (reference sequence). The length of the CDR3 is 13 residues. CDR3 protein: CASSLAENSPLHF. The DNA of the CDR3 is TGTGCTAGCAGCTTAGCGGAGAATTCACCCCTCCACTTT.

The sample holds a few counts of this clone. The chain recombines TRBV6-6 with TRBJ1-3; D gene unclear. Germline V gene lookup returns CDR1 MNHNY and CDR2 SVGAGI (reference sequence). The V and J ends lost 2 bases and 0 bases respectively, with 11 bases between them. This CDR3 is 16 amino acids long. The CDR3 sequence is CASSYDQNVSGNTIYF. DNA for the CDR3: TGTGCCAGCAGTTACGATCAGAATGTCTCTGGAAACACCATATATTTT.

This rearrangement joins TRBV30 to TRBJ2-1; possibly TRBD2 for D (5 bases). CDR3 length equals 12 residues. Trimming left V 0 bases short and J 9 bases short, with 9 bases between. The germline V gene has CDR1 GTSNPN and CDR2 SVGIG (reference sequence). CDR3 nucleotide sequence: TGTGCCTGGAGTGTCGGCCGGGGTGAGCAGTTCTTC. Amino acids: CAWSVGRGEQFF.

There are a few counts of this clone. This rearrangement joins TRBV9 to TRBJ1-3; no reliable D call. Trimming pared 4 bases from V and 4 bases from J, leaving 9 bases between. Germline-derived CDR1 and CDR2 are SGDLS and YYNGEE. The CDR3 totals 13 residues. As DNA, the CDR3 is TGTGCCAGCAGCTTCAAGCTCGGAAACACCATATATTTT. It yields the protein CASSFKLGNTIYF.

In this sample, this clone turned up a few times. The gene calls are TRBV7-2 and TRBJ2-7; D possibly matches TRBD1 or TRBD2 (5 bases each). This CDR3 comprises 16 residues. V was shortened by 2 bases and J by 6 bases, with 20 bases between the two germline ends. Germline CDR1 is SGHTA and CDR2 is FQGNSA. The CDR3 DNA sequence: TGTGCCAGCAGCTTAAATAGGGACGCCCTTCCCCTCGAGCAGTACTTC. Amino acid sequence: CASSLNRDALPLEQYF. The entire variable domain, with the rest obtained from reference TRBV7-2 and TRBJ2-7, is as follows: GAGVSQSPSNKVTEKGKDVELRCDPISGHTALYWYRQSLGQGLEFLIYFQGNSAPDKSGLPSDRFSAERTGGSVSTLTIQRTQQEDSAVYLCASSLNRDALPLEQYFGPGTRLTVT.

The rearrangement links TRBV27 to TRBJ1-5; possibly TRBD1 for D (5 bases). There are 15 residues in the CDR3. CDR1 MNHEY and CDR2 SMNVEV come from the germline V gene (reference sequence). Trimming removed 6 bases at V and 5 bases at J, with 17 bases between. The CDR3 reads CASRHNTDSYQPQHF. The CDR3 region has the DNA TGTGCCAGCAGGCATAACACAGACAGCTATCAGCCCCAGCATTTT.

The chain combines TRBV30 with TRBJ1-5; possible D gene TRBD1, 6 bases. There are 14 residues in the CDR3. Germline CDR1 is GTSNPN and CDR2 is SVGIG (reference sequence). With 4 bases removed from V and 1 base from J, the gap between germline ends came to 11 bases. The CDR3 DNA reads as TGTGCCTGGACCCGAGGGGGAAGCAATCAGCCCCAGCATTTT. This gives the protein CAWTRGGSNQPQHF.

This clone has more than one count but fewer than ten. V is TRBV13 and J is TRBJ2-7, with a tentative D call TRBD2 (5 bases). CDR1 and CDR2 (germline): PRHDT, FYEKMQ (reference sequence). The CDR3 consists of 12 residues. Trimming left V 5 bases short and J 3 bases short, with 8 bases between. Written as DNA, the CDR3 is TGTGCCAGCAGCCGGAGGAACTACGAGCAGTACTTC. Translation gives CASSRRNYEQYF. The complete variable domain, with remaining parts taken from reference TRBV13 and TRBJ2-7, reads AAGVIQSPRHLIKEKRETATLKCYPIPRHDTVYWYQQGPGQDPQFLISFYEKMQSDKGSIPDRFSAQQFSDYHSELNMSSLELGDSALYFCASSRRNYEQYFGPGTRLTVT.

CDR3 sequence (DNA): TGTGCCAGCAGCCCCGGACTAGCATCCTACAATGAGCAGTTCTTC. It yields the protein CASSPGLASYNEQFF. The chain links TRBV6-5 to TRBJ2-1; 8 positions match TRBD2. Looked up from germline, CDR1 is MNHEY and CDR2 is SVGAGI. V lost 6 bases, J lost 1 base, and 5 bases stayed unmatched. CDR3 length equals 15 residues.

J is TRBJ2-6 and V is TRBV27; D gene uncertain. The V gene lost 0 bases and the J gene lost 0 bases, with 6 bases spanning the gap. The germline gives CDR1 MNHEY, CDR2 SMNVEV (reference sequence). This CDR3 contains 16 residues. The CDR3 loop reads CASSLSKDSGANVLTF. The CDR3 DNA is TGTGCCAGCAGTTTATCGAAGGACTCTGGGGCCAACGTCCTGACTTTC.

The sample holds a few counts of this clone. The chain joins TRBV9 to TRBJ2-3, with 11 positions matching TRBD2. V gave up 2 bases and J gave up 4 bases; unmatched junction bases: 6. The CDR3 has 16 residues. Germline loops: CDR1 SGDLS, CDR2 YYNGEE. CDR3 loop: CASSVQTSGMADTQYF. The DNA of the CDR3 is TGTGCCAGCAGCGTCCAGACTAGCGGGATGGCAGATACGCAGTATTTT.

The rearrangement uses TRBV4-1 and TRBJ2-5; 9 bases map to TRBD2. The germline V gene encodes CDR1 MGHRA and CDR2 YSYEKL. J was trimmed by 7 bases and V by 1 base; bases with no gene match: 13. The CDR3 has 17 amino acids. The CDR3 protein is CASSQVQARGGRGTQYF. The CDR3 DNA follows: TGCGCCAGCAGCCAAGTTCAGGCGCGGGGGGGCCGAGGGACCCAGTACTTC.

This clone was seen a few times. Within the sample, other DNA sequences also encode this same CDR3. The chain is built from TRBV28 and TRBJ1-4; maybe TRBD1 (6 bases). Per the germline V gene, CDR1 is MDHEN and CDR2 is SYDVKM. The CDR3 extends over 13 amino acids. Between the trimmed V and J ends, which lost 6 bases and 5 bases, there was a span of 10 bases. The CDR3 coding sequence is TGTGCCAGCAGCAGTGGACAGAATGAAAAACTGTTTTTT. This translates into CASSSGQNEKLFF.

This clone was seen more than once but under ten times. The chain has TRBV7-2 and TRBJ2-7, with D uncertain. The germline gives CDR1 SGHTA, CDR2 FQGNSA. Trimming took off 3 bases at V and 5 bases at J, with 14 bases between the two ends. The CDR3 sequence is 14 residues long. CDR3 nucleotides: TGTGCCAGCAGCTTCATATCTAGGGCGGACGAGCAGTACTTC. Amino acids: CASSFISRADEQYF.

The V call is TRBV6-5, the J call TRBJ2-7; maybe TRBD1 (5 bases). Trimming took 2 bases from V and 0 from J, leaving 8 bases between them. The CDR3 length is 14 residues. Germline V lookup: CDR1 MNHEY, CDR2 SVGAGI. DNA of the CDR3: TGTGCCAGCAGTTACCGTGACAGCTCCTACGAGCAGTACTTC. This codes for CASSYRDSSYEQYF.

In its sample, this clone was seen a few times. The chain employs TRBV9 and TRBJ2-3; the match to TRBD1 covers 10 bases. V lost 2 bases and J lost 6; bases outside the gene matches: 6. Per the germline V gene, CDR1 is SGDLS and CDR2 is YYNGEE. The CDR3 is 15 residues long. The CDR3 reads CASSVRTGGADTQYF. CDR3 bases: TGTGCCAGCAGCGTGAGGACAGGGGGAGCGGATACGCAGTATTTT.

This rearrangement joins TRBV5-4 to TRBJ2-6; D is undetermined. Per the germline V gene, CDR1 is SGHNT and CDR2 is YYREEE (reference sequence). This CDR3 has 13 residues. Trimming removed 6 bases at V and 5 bases at J, with 9 bases between. The CDR3 spells CASTFSRANVLTF. In DNA, the CDR3 is TGTGCCAGCACCTTTTCGCGGGCCAACGTCCTGACTTTC.